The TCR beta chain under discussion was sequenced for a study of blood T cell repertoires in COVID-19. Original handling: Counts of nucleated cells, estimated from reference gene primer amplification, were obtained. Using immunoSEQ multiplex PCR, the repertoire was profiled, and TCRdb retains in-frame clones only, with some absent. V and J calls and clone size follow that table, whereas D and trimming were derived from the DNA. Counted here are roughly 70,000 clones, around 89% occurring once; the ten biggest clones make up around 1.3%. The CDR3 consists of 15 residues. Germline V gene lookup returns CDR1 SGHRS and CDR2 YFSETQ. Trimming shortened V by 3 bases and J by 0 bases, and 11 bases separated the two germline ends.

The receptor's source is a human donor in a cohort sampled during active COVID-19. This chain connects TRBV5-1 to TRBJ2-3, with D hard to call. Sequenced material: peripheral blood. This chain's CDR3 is CASSSIGSSTDTQYF. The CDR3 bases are TGCGCCAGCAGCTCCATCGGGTCGAGCACAGATACGCAGTATTTT. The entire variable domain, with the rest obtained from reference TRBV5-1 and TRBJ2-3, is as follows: KAGVTQTPRYLIKTRGQQVTLSCSPISGHRSVSWYQQTPGQGLQFLFEYFSETQRNKGNFPGRFSGRQFSNSRSEMNVSTLELGDSALYLCASSSIGSSTDTQYFGPGTRLTVL.